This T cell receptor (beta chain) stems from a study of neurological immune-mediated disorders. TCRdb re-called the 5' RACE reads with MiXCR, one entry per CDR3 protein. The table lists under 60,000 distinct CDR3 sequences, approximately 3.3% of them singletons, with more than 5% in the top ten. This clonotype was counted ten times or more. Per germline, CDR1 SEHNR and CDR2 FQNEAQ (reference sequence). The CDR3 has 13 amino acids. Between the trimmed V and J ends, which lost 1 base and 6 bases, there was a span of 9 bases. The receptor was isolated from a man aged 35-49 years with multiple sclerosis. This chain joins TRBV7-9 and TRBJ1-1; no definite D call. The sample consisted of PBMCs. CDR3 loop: CASSLVLQAEAFF. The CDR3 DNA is TGTGCCAGCAGCTTAGTTCTGCAGGCTGAAGCTTTCTTT.